This T cell receptor (beta chain) was obtained from a study of T cells in Graves' hyperthyroidism and ophthalmopathy. RNA transcripts were the template for amplifying TCR beta CDR3 regions. The primer set for the first-round RT-PCR of the TCR CDR3 was HTBI. TCRdb reprocessed the multiplex PCR reads with MiXCR, giving one entry per CDR3 protein. The table has some 570,000 distinct CDR3 sequences, approximately 14% seen once. V lost 0 bases and J 6 bases, leaving 15 bases between the germline ends. The CDR3 loop spans 15 amino acids. Germline V gene sequence: CDR1 SEHNR, CDR2 FQNEAQ (reference sequence). This clonotype was recorded many times.

The sequencing input was blood. This sequence was found in a woman aged 18-29 years with Graves' ophthalmopathy. V usage is TRBV7-9 and J usage is TRBJ2-7; D is tentatively TRBD1 or TRBD2 (6 bases each). As DNA, the CDR3 is TGTGCCAGCAGCTTAGCCGGGGGCGGTCGAGGCGAGCAGTACTTC. It translates to CASSLAGGGRGEQYF.